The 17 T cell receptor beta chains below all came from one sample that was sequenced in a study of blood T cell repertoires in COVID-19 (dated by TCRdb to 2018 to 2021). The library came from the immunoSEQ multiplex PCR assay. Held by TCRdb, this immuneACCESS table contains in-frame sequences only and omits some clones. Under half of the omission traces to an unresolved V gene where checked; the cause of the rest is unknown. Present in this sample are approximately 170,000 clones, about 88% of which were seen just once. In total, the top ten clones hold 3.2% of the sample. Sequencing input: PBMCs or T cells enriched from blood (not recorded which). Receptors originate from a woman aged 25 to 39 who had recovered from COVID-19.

This chain's CDR3 is CASSRVQTDSGGYQETQYF. Written as DNA, the CDR3 is TGTGCCAGCAGTCGGGTTCAGACAGATAGCGGGGGTTACCAAGAGACCCAGTACTTC. This rearrangement joins TRBV2 to TRBJ2-5; 9 nucleotides line up with TRBD2. With V trimmed by 5 bases and J by 0 bases, 16 bases remained unmatched. The germline gives CDR1 SNHLY, CDR2 FYNNEI. The CDR3 runs 19 residues.

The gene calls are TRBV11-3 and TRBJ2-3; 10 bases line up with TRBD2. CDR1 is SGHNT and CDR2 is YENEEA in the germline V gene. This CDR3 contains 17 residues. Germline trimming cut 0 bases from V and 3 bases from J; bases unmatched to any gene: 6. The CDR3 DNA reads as TGTGCCAGCAGCTTAGAGTCTAGCGGGGGCAATACAGATACGCAGTATTTT. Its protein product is CASSLESSGGNTDTQYF.

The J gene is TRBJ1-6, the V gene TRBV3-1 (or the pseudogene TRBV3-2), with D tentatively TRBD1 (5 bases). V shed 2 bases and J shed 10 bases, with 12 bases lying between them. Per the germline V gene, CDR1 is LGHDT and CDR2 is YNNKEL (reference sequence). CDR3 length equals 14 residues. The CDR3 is CASSQLGAGSPLHF. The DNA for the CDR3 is TGTGCCAGCAGCCAACTGGGCGCAGGGTCACCCCTCCACTTT.

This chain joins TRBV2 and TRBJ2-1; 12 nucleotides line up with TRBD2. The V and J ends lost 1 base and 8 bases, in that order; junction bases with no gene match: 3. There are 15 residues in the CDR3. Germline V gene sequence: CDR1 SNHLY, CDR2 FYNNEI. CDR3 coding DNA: TGTGCCAGCAGTGAAGGACTAGCGGGAGTGGATGAGCAGTTCTTC. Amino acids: CASSEGLAGVDEQFF.

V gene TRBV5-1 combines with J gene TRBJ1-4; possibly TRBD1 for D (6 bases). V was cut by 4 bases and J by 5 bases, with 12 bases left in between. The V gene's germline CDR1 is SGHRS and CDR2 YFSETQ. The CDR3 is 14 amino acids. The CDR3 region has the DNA TGCGCCAGCAGCCGGGACACCGGAAATGAAAAACTGTTTTTT. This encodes CASSRDTGNEKLFF.

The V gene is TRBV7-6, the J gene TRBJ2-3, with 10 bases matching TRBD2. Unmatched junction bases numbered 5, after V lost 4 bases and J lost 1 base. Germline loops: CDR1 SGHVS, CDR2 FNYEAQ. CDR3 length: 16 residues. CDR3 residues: CASSSEGTSGTDTQYF. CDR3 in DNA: TGTGCCAGCAGCTCGGAAGGGACTAGCGGCACAGATACGCAGTATTTT.

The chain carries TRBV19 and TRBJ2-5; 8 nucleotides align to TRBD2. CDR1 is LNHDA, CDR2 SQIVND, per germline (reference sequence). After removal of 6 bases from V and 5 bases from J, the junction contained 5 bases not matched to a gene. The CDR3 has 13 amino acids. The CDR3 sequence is CASRLAGTETQYF. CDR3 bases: TGTGCCAGTAGGCTAGCGGGTACCGAGACCCAGTACTTC. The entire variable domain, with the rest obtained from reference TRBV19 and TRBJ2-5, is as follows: DGGITQSPKYLFRKEGQNVTLSCEQNLNHDAMYWYRQDPGQGLRLIYYSQIVNDFQKGDIAEGYSVSREKKESFPLTVTSAQKNPTAFYLCASRLAGTETQYFGPGTRLLVL.

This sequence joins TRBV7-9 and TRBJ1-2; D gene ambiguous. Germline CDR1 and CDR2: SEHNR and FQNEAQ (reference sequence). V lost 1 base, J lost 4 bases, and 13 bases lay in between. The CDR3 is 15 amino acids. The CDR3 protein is CASSLGAGGSYGYTF. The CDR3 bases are TGTGCCAGCAGCTTAGGCGCCGGAGGGTCCTATGGCTACACCTTC.

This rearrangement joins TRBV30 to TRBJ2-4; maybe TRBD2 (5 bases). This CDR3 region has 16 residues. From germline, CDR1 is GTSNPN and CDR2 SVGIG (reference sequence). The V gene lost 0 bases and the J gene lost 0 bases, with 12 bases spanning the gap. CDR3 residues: CAWSVAALIAKNIQYF. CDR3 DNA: TGTGCCTGGAGTGTAGCGGCCCTAATAGCCAAAAACATTCAGTACTTC.

CDR3 loop: CASSPQNPGGNYGYTF. The CDR3, as DNA: TGTGCCAGCAGCCCCCAGAACCCGGGGGGAAACTATGGCTACACCTTC. The rearrangement links TRBV27 to TRBJ1-2; weak D call: TRBD1 (5 bases). This CDR3 spans 16 amino acids. V was clipped by 6 bases and J by 2 bases, with 19 bases between them. Germline V lookup: CDR1 MNHEY, CDR2 SMNVEV (reference sequence).

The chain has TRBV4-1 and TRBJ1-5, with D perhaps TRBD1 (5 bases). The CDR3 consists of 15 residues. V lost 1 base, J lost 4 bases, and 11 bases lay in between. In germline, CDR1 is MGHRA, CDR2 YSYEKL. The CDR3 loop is CASSQGVRVNQPQHF. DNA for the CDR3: TGCGCCAGCAGCCAAGGAGTCAGGGTAAATCAGCCCCAGCATTTT.

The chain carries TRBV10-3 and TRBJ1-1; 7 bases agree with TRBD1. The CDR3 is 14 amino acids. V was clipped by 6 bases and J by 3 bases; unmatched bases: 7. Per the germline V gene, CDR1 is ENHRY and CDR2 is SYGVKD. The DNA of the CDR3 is TGTGCCATCAGGTTGGACAGGTCGGACACTGAAGCTTTCTTT. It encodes CAIRLDRSDTEAFF.

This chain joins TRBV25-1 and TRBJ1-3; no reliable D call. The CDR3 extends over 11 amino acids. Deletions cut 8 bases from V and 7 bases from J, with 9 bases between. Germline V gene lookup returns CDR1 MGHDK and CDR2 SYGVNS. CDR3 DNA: TGTGCCAGCCACCTCGGGAACACCATATATTTT. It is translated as CASHLGNTIYF.

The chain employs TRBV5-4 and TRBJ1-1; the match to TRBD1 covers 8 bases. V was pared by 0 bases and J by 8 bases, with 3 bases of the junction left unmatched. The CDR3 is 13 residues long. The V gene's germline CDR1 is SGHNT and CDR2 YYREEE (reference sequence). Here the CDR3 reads CASSLDRGEEAFF. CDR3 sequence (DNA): TGTGCCAGCAGCTTGGACAGGGGGGAGGAAGCTTTCTTT.

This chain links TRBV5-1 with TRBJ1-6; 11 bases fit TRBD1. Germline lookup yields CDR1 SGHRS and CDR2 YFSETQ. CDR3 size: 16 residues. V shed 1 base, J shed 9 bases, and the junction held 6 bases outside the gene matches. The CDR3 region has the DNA TGCGCCAGCAGCTTGAAGGACAGGGGGCCTGGTTCACCCCTCCACTTT. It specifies CASSLKDRGPGSPLHF.

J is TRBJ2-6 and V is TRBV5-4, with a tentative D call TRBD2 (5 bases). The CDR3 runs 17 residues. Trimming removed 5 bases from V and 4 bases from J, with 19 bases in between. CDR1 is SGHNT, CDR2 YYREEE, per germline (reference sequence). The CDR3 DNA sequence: TGTGCCAGCAGTCTTGGCGGGTGGTCGGGCGGGGCCAACGTCCTGACTTTC. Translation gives CASSLGGWSGGANVLTF. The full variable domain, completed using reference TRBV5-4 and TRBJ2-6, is ETGVTQSPTHLIKTRGQQVTLRCSSQSGHNTVSWYQQALGQGPQFIFQYYREEENGRGNFPPRFSGLQFPNYSSELNVNALELDDSALYLCASSLGGWSGGANVLTFGAGSRLTVL.

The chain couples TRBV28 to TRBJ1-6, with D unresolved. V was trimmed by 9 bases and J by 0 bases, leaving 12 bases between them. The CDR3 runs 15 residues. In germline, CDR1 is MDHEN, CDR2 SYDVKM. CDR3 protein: CASLRLSSYNSPLHF. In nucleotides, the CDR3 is TGTGCCAGTCTCAGGTTGAGCTCCTATAATTCACCCCTCCACTTT.